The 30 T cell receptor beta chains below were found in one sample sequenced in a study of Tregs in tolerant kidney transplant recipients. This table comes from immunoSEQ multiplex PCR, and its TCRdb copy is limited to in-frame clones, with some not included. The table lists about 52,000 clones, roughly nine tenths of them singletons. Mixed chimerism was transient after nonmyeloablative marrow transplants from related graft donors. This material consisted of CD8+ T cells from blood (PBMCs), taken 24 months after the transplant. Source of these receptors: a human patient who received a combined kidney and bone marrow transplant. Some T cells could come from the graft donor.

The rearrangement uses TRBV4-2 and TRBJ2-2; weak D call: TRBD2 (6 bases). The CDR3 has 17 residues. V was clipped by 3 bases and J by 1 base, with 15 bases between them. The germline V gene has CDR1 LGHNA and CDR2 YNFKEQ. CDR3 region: CASSHSRGSGNTGELFF. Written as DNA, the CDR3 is TGTGCCAGCAGCCATAGCCGTGGTAGCGGGAACACCGGGGAGCTGTTTTTT.

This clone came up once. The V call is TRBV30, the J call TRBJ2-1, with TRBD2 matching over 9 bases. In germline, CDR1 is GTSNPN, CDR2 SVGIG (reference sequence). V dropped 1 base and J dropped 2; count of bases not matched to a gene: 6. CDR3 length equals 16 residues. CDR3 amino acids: CAWSESASGTYNEQFF. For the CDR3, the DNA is TGTGCCTGGAGTGAATCCGCTAGCGGGACCTACAATGAGCAGTTCTTC.

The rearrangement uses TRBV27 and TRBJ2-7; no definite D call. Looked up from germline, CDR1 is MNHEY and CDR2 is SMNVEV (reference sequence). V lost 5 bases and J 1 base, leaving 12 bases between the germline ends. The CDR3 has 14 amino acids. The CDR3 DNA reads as TGTGCCAGCAGTCTGAGCTCACCTTCCTACGAGCAGTACTTC. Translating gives CASSLSSPSYEQYF.

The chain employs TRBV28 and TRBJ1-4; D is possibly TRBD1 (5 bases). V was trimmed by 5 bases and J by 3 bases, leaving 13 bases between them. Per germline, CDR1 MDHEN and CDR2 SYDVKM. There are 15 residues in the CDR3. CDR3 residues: CASSHHRKANEKLFF. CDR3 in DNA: TGTGCCAGCAGTCATCACAGGAAAGCTAATGAAAAACTGTTTTTT. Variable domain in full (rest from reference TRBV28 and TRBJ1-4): DVKVTQSSRYLVKRTGEKVFLECVQDMDHENMFWYRQDPGLGLRLIYFSYDVKMKEKGDIPEGYSVSREKKERFSLILESASTNQTSMYLCASSHHRKANEKLFFGSGTQLSVL.

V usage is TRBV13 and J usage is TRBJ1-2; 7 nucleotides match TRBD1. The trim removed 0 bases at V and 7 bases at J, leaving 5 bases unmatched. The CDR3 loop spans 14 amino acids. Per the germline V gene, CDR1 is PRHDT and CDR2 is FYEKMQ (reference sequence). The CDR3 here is CASSLGEGASGYTF. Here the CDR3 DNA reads TGTGCCAGCAGCTTAGGGGAGGGGGCGAGTGGCTACACCTTC. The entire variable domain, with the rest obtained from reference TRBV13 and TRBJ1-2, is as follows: AAGVIQSPRHLIKEKRETATLKCYPIPRHDTVYWYQQGPGQDPQFLISFYEKMQSDKGSIPDRFSAQQFSDYHSELNMSSLELGDSALYFCASSLGEGASGYTFGSGTRLTVV.

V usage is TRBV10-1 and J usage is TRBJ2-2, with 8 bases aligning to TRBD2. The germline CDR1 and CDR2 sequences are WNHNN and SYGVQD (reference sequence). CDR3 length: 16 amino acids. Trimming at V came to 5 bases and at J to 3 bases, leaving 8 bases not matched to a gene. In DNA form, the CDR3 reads TGCGCCAGCAGTCTGCACGGGAGGGATTACACCGGGGAGCTGTTTTTT. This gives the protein CASSLHGRDYTGELFF.

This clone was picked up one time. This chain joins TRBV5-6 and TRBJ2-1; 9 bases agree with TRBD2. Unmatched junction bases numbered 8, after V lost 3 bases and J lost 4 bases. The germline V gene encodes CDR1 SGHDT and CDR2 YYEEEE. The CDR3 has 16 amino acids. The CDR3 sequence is CASSSDSSGDYNEQFF. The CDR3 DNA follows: TGTGCCAGCAGCTCCGATTCTAGCGGGGATTACAATGAGCAGTTCTTC.

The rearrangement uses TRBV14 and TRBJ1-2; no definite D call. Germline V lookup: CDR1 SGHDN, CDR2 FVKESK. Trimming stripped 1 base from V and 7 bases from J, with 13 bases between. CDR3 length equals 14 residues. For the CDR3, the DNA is TGTGCCAGCAGCCAAGCCGGTTTCGGTAGTGGCTACACCTTC. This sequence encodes CASSQAGFGSGYTF.

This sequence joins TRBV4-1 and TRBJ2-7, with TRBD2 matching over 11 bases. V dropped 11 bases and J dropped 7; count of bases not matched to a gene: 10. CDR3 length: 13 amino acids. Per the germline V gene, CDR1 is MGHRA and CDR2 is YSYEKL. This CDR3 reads CAASRTSGSEQYF. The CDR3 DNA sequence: TGCGCCGCTTCCCGGACTAGCGGGTCTGAGCAGTACTTC.

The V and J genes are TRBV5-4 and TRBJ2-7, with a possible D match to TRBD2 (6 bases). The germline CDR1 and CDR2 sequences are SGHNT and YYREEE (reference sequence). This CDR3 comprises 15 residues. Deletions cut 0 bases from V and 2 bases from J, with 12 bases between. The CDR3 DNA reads TGTGCCAGCAGCTTGGGTAGCGGCCCTGCCTACGAGCAGTACTTC. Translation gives CASSLGSGPAYEQYF.

The CDR3 loop reads CASSNFPDTQYF. Written as DNA, the CDR3 is TGTGCCAGTAGTAACTTCCCAGATACGCAGTATTTT. The genes are TRBV19 and TRBJ2-3; D ambiguous. The CDR3 has 12 residues. Trimming cost V 4 bases and J 4 bases, with 6 bases left between them. Per the germline V gene, CDR1 is LNHDA and CDR2 is SQIVND (reference sequence).

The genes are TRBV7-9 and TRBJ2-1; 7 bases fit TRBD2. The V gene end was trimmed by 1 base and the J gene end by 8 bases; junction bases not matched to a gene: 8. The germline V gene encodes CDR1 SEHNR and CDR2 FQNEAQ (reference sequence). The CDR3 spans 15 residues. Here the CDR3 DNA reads TGTGCCAGCAGCTTAGACCCTAGCGGCCAGGATGAGCAGTTCTTC. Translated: CASSLDPSGQDEQFF.

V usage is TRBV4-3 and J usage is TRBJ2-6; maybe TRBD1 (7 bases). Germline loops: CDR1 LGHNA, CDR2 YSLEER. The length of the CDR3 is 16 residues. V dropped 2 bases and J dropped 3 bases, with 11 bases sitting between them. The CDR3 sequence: CASSQQGGGGANVLTF. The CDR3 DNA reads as TGCGCCAGCAGCCAACAGGGGGGCGGTGGGGCCAACGTCCTGACTTTC.

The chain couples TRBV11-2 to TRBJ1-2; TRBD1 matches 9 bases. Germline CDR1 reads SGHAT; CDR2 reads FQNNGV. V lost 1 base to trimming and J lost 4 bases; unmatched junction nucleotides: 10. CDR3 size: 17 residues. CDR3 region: CASSLVVPQGALYGYTF. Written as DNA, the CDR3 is TGTGCCAGCAGCTTAGTCGTCCCACAGGGGGCTCTCTATGGCTACACCTTC.

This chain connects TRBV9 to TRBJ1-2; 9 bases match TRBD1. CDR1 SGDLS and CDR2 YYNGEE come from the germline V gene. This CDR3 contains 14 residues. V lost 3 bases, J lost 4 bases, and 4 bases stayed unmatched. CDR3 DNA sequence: TGTGCCAGCAGCGCCTTACAGGGGGCCTATGGCTACACCTTC. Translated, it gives CASSALQGAYGYTF. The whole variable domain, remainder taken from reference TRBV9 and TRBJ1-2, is DSGVTQTPKHLITATGQRVTLRCSPRSGDLSVYWYQQSLDQGLQFLIQYYNGEERAKGNILERFSAQQFPDLHSELNLSSLELGDSALYFCASSALQGAYGYTFGSGTRLTVV.

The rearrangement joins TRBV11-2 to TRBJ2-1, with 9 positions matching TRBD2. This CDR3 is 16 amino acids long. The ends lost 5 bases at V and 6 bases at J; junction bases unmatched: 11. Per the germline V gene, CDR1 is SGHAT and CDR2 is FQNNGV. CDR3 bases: TGTGCCAGCAGCATTAGCGGGGGCCGCCGCAGCAATGAGCAGTTCTTC. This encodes CASSISGGRRSNEQFF.

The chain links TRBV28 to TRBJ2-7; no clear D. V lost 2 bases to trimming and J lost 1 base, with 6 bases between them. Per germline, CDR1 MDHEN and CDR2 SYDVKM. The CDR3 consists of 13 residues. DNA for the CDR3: TGTGCCAGCAGTTTAATCGGGTCCTACGAGCAGTACTTC. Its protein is CASSLIGSYEQYF.

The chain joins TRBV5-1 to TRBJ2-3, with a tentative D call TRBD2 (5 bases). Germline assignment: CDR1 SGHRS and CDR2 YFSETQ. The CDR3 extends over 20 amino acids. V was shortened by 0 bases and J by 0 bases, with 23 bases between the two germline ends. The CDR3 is CASSLAGYEGIGRSTDTQYF. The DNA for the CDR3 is TGCGCCAGCAGCTTGGCCGGGTATGAGGGAATAGGAAGAAGCACAGATACGCAGTATTTT. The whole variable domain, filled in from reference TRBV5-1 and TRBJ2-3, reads KAGVTQTPRYLIKTRGQQVTLSCSPISGHRSVSWYQQTPGQGLQFLFEYFSETQRNKGNFPGRFSGRQFSNSRSEMNVSTLELGDSALYLCASSLAGYEGIGRSTDTQYFGPGTRLTVL.

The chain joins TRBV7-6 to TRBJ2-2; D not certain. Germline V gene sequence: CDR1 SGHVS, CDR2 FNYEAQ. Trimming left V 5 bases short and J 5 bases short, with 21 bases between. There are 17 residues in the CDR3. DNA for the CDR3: TGTGCCAGCAGCCCCCGCGACACCTACGATCCAACCGGGGAGCTGTTTTTT. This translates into CASSPRDTYDPTGELFF.

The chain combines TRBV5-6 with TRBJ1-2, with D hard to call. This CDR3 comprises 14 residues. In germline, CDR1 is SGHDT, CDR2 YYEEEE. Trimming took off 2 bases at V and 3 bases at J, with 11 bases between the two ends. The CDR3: CASSFLLGDYGYTF. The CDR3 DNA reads TGTGCCAGCAGCTTTCTCCTCGGAGACTATGGCTACACCTTC.

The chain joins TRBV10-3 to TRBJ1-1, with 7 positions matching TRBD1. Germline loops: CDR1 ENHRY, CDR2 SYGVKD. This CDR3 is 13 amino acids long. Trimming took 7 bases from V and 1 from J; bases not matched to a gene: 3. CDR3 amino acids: CAIKTGKNTEAFF. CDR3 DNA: TGTGCCATCAAGACAGGGAAGAACACTGAAGCTTTCTTT.

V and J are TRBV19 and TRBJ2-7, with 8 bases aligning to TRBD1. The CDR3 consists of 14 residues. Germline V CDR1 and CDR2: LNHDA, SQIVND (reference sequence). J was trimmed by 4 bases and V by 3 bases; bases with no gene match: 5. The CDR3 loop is CASSIGTGPYEQYF. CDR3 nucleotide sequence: TGTGCCAGTAGTATCGGGACAGGCCCGTACGAGCAGTACTTC.

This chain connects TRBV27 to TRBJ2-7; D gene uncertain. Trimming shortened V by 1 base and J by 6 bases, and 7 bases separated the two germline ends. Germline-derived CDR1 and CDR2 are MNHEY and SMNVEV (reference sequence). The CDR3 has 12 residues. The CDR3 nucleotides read TGTGCCAGCAGTTTATATGGGCGCGAGCAGTACTTC. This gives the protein CASSLYGREQYF.

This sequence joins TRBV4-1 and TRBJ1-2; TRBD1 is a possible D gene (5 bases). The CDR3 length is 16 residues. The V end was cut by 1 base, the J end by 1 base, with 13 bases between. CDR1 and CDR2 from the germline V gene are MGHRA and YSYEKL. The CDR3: CASSQARQLLNYGYTF. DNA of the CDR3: TGCGCCAGCAGCCAAGCCAGACAGTTACTTAACTATGGCTACACCTTC.

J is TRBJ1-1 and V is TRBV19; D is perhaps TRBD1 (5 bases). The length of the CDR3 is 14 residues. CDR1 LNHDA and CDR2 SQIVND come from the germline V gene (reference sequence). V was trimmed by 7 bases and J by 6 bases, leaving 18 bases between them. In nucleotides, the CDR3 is TGTGCCAGTACCTTCAGGGTGGGCGTGGCTGAAGCTTTCTTT. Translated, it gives CASTFRVGVAEAFF.

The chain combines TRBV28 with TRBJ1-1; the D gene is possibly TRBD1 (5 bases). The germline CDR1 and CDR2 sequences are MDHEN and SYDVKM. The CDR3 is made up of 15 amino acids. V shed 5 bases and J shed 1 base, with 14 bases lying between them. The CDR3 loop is CASSTLETENTEAFF. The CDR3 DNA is TGTGCCAGCAGTACCCTGGAGACAGAGAACACTGAAGCTTTCTTT.

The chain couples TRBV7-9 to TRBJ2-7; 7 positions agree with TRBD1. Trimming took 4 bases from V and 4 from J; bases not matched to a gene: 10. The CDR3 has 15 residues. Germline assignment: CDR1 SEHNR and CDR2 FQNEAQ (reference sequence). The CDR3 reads CASSSKGATLYEQYF. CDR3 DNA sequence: TGTGCCAGCAGCTCCAAGGGGGCTACTTTATACGAGCAGTACTTC.

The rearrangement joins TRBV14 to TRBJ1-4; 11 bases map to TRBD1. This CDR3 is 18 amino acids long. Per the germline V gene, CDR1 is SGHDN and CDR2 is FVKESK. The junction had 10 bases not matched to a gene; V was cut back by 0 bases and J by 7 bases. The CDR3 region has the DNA TGTGCCAGCAGCCAAGATGTTCGGGACAGGGGGTTGACTGAAAAACTGTTTTTT. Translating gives CASSQDVRDRGLTEKLFF.

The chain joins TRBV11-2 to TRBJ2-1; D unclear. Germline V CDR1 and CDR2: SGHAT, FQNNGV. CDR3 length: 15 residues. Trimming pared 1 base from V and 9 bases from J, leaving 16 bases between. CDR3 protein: CASSLVGSAPGEQFF. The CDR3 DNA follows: TGTGCCAGCAGCTTAGTTGGGTCGGCCCCGGGTGAGCAGTTCTTC.

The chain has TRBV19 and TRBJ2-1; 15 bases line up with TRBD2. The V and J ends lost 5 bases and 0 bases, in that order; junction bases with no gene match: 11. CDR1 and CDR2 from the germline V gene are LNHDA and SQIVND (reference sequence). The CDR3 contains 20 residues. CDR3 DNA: TGTGCCAGTAGTTCCTCCGCCGGGACTAGCGGGGGGAGCTCCTACAATGAGCAGTTCTTC. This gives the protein CASSSSAGTSGGSSYNEQFF.